The source of this T cell receptor (beta chain) is a study of shared clonotypes between healthy human individuals. The method was immunoSEQ multiplex PCR; TCRdb's version includes in-frame clones alone and lacks a portion of them. The sample lists around 83,000 clones; 60% to 65% were seen once. With 3 bases removed from V and 0 bases from J, the gap between germline ends came to 12 bases. The CDR3 is made up of 16 amino acids. CDR1 and CDR2 from the germline V gene are KGHSH and LQKENI. The gene calls are TRBV18 and TRBJ1-5; D gene unclear. This TCR was recovered from a man aged 25 to 45 in good health. Source material: memory CD8+ T cells sorted from blood. The subset is: CD45RO+ cells pooled with CCR7-negative TemRA cells. The CDR3 DNA follows: TGTGCCAGCTCACCCGTGCGCGGTTATAGCAATCAGCCCCAGCATTTT. This gives the protein CASSPVRGYSNQPQHF.